What follows describes a single T cell receptor beta chain. Its target is not known. This sample is drawn from a study of OX40 agonist ivuxolimab in advanced cancers. Across the study: Partial responses were seen in three patients, one with hepatocellular carcinoma and two with cutaneous melanoma. Regarding the study as a whole: CD4+ and CD8+ T cells in blood underwent clonal expansion by week 6 at 0.1 to 3.0 mg/kg.

The table came from immunoSEQ multiplex PCR; TCRdb's copy has only in-frame clones and leaves some out. The sample has tens of thousands of clones, around 86% seen once. The germline gives CDR1 SEHNR, CDR2 FQNEAQ (reference sequence). CDR3 length: 14 residues. Trimming stripped 2 bases from V and 3 bases from J, with 9 bases between. Sample: CD4+ or CD8+ T cells sorted from blood, taken in a trial of the OX40 agonist ivuxolimab. The clonotype comes from an adult with an advanced solid tumor such as melanoma, head and neck, liver or kidney cancer. This chain links TRBV7-9 with TRBJ2-3; TRBD2 is a possible D gene (5 bases). CDR3 DNA: TGTGCCAGCAGCTTACCCGGAGGTACAGATACGCAGTATTTT. It yields the protein CASSLPGGTDTQYF.